The clone carrying this T cell receptor beta chain was seen a few times. CDR1 is LNHNV, CDR2 YYDKDF, per germline (reference sequence). The CDR3 length is 15 residues. V was pared by 1 base and J by 1 base, with 8 bases between. CD8+CD57+ cell expansion, shown by flow cytometry, had occurred in the patients selected for sequencing. Profiling of TCR beta VDJ combinations and CDR3 sequences used genomic DNA as template. TCRdb re-analysed the reads in MiXCR, keeping a single row per CDR3 protein. The table lists about 150,000 distinct CDR3 sequences, roughly 49% of them singletons. This entry belongs to a study of CD8+CD57+ T cells in acquired aplastic anemia.

The sequencing sample was made of sorted CD4+, CD8+, or CD8+CD57+ T cells (not recorded which) from PBMCs. The chain is built from TRBV15 and TRBJ2-1, with TRBD2 as a possible D gene (6 bases). This clonotype was obtained from a human donor with aplastic anemia. The CDR3 DNA sequence: TGTGCCACCAGCAGAGTCGCGGGGTCCTACAATGAGCAGTTCTTC. The encoded protein is CATSRVAGSYNEQFF.